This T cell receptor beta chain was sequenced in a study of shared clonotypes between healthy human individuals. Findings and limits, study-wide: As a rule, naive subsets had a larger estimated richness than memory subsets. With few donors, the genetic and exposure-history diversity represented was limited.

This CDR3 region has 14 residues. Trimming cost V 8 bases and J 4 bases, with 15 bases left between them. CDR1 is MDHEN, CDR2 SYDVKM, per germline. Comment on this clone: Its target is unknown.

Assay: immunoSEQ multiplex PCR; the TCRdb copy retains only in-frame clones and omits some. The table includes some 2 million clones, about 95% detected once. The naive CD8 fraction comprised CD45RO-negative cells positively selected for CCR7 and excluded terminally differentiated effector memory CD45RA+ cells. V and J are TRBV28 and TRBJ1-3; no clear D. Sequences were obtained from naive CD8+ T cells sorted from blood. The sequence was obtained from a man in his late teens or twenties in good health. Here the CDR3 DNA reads TGTGCCAGCCAGTTCCGGACGCTAGGAAACACCATATATTTT. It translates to CASQFRTLGNTIYF. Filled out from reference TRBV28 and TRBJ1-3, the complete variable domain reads DVKVTQSSRYLVKRTGEKVFLECVQDMDHENMFWYRQDPGLGLRLIYFSYDVKMKEKGDIPEGYSVSREKKERFSLILESASTNQTSMYLCASQFRTLGNTIYFGEGSWLTVV.